This note documents a single T cell receptor beta chain sequence. Its antigen is as yet unknown. Between the trimmed V and J ends, which lost 8 bases and 2 bases, there was a span of 12 bases. From germline, CDR1 is MNHNY and CDR2 SVGAGI (reference sequence). The CDR3 contains 14 residues. The protocol was immunoSEQ multiplex PCR, while the TCRdb copy is restricted to in-frame clones and leaves out a portion. The table includes about 20,000 clones, 80% to 95% detected once. The entry originates in a study of OX40 agonist ivuxolimab in advanced cancers. Study-wide background: Patient treatment consisted of intravenous ivuxolimab administration every 2 weeks at 0.01 to 10 mg/kg. Two patients with cutaneous melanoma and one with hepatocellular carcinoma, three in total, showed partial responses.

Findings and limits, study-wide: On average, CD8+ T cells showed a greater number of expanded clones than CD4+. Dose levels from 0.1 to 3.0 mg/kg saw CD4+ and CD8+ blood T cells expand clonally by week 6.

The source was CD4+ or CD8+ T cells sorted from blood, collected in a trial of the OX40 agonist ivuxolimab. This chain uses TRBV6-6 with TRBJ2-2; D gene uncertain. This receptor was taken from an adult with an advanced solid tumor such as melanoma, head and neck, liver or kidney cancer. This chain's CDR3 is CASLETVNTGELFF. As DNA, the CDR3 is TGTGCCAGCCTAGAGACGGTCAACACCGGGGAGCTGTTTTTT.